A single sample gave rise to the 26 T cell receptor beta chains below, sequenced in a study of blood T cell repertoires in COVID-19. This table comes from immunoSEQ multiplex PCR, and its TCRdb copy is limited to in-frame clones, with some not included. The sample carries under 200,000 clones, 85% to 95% recorded once. Sequenced sample: peripheral blood. These receptors came from a man aged 45-65 years with acute or convalescent COVID-19.

The chain joins TRBV4-2 to TRBJ1-5; D perhaps matches TRBD1 (5 bases). V was trimmed by 4 bases and J by 0 bases, leaving 10 bases between them. Germline lookup yields CDR1 LGHNA and CDR2 YNFKEQ. This CDR3 is built from 15 residues. The CDR3 spells CASSPTTVSNQPQHF. CDR3 coding DNA: TGTGCCAGCAGCCCGACGACAGTTAGCAATCAGCCCCAGCATTTT.

The V and J genes are TRBV10-2 and TRBJ2-7, with D unclear. The CDR3 covers 12 residues. The V gene lost 6 bases and the J gene lost 1 base, with 7 bases spanning the gap. Germline V CDR1 and CDR2: WSHSY, SAAADI. CDR3 nucleotide sequence: TGCGCCAGCAGCCACGGGTCCTACGAGCAGTACTTC. Protein: CASSHGSYEQYF.

The chain links TRBV9 to TRBJ1-3; weak D call: TRBD1 (5 bases). The V end was cut by 5 bases, the J end by 4 bases, with 13 bases between. This CDR3 contains 14 residues. Germline lookup yields CDR1 SGDLS and CDR2 YYNGEE. CDR3 DNA: TGTGCCAGCAGTTCAAGTAGGGGAGGAAACACCATATATTTT. Protein product: CASSSSRGGNTIYF.

CDR3 protein: CASSHGGRTPYEQYF. CDR3 nucleotide sequence: TGTGCCAGCAGCCATGGCGGGAGGACGCCCTACGAGCAGTACTTC. This chain links TRBV3-1 (or the pseudogene TRBV3-2) with TRBJ2-7, with TRBD2 matching over 8 bases. V lost 3 bases to trimming and J lost 2 bases; unmatched junction nucleotides: 6. Germline CDR1 reads LGHDT; CDR2 reads YNNKEL (reference sequence). CDR3 length: 15 amino acids.

The V call is TRBV6-6, the J call TRBJ2-7; 9 bases are shared with TRBD1. The CDR3 is 14 residues long. CDR1 MNHNY and CDR2 SVGAGI come from the germline V gene (reference sequence). V lost 5 bases to trimming and J lost 2 bases; unmatched junction nucleotides: 4. CDR3 DNA sequence: TGTGCCAGCAGTACCGGGACAGGGACCTACGAGCAGTACTTC. Its translation is CASSTGTGTYEQYF.

In nucleotides, the CDR3 is TGTGCCAGTAGTATTACGGGTTCCTCGCCCCTCCACTTT. Encoded protein: CASSITGSSPLHF. The V call is TRBV19, the J call TRBJ1-6; D not resolved. CDR1 LNHDA and CDR2 SQIVND come from the germline V gene (reference sequence). The CDR3 consists of 13 residues. V lost 3 bases, J lost 13 bases, and 13 bases lay in between.

In DNA, the CDR3 is TGTGCCAGCCCCCCGGGGAGCTCTGGAAACACCATATATTTT. Protein: CASPPGSSGNTIYF. The V call is TRBV19, the J call TRBJ1-3; D is undetermined. CDR1 and CDR2 (germline): LNHDA, SQIVND (reference sequence). V dropped 9 bases and J dropped 0 bases, with 12 bases sitting between them. This CDR3 is 14 amino acids long.

V gene TRBV11-1 combines with J gene TRBJ2-2; no reliable D call. CDR1 and CDR2 (germline): SGHAT, FQDESV (reference sequence). V lost 5 bases and J lost 4, with 5 bases in between. This CDR3 comprises 12 residues. CDR3 DNA: TGTGCCAGCAGCCCTACCACCGGGGAGCTGTTTTTT. Translation gives CASSPTTGELFF.

The CDR3 loop reads CASSTGYETQYF. The CDR3 region has the DNA TGTGCCAGCAGCACAGGGTATGAGACCCAGTACTTC. The genes are TRBV7-9 and TRBJ2-5; maybe TRBD1 (6 bases). V lost 5 bases, J lost 5 bases, and 9 bases lay in between. CDR3 length equals 12 residues. Germline CDR1 and CDR2: SEHNR and FQNEAQ (reference sequence). Complete variable domain (other parts from reference TRBV7-9 and TRBJ2-5): DTGVSQNPRHKITKRGQNVTFRCDPISEHNRLYWYRQTLGQGPEFLTYFQNEAQLEKSRLLSDRFSAERPKGSFSTLEIQRTEQGDSAMYLCASSTGYETQYFGPGTRLLVL.

This clone was observed once. V gene TRBV29-1 combines with J gene TRBJ2-3; the D gene is possibly TRBD1 (6 bases). Germline CDR1 and CDR2: SQVTM and ANQGSEA. This CDR3 is 14 amino acids long. V was pared by 5 bases and J by 0 bases, with 12 bases between. CDR3 sequence: CSVRTASSTDTQYF. CDR3 DNA: TGCAGCGTTCGGACAGCTAGCAGCACAGATACGCAGTATTTT.

The gene calls are TRBV5-8 and TRBJ2-2; D unclear. CDR1 is SGHTS, CDR2 YDEGEE, per germline. CDR3 length: 14 residues. The V end lost 0 bases, the J end lost 6 bases, and 9 bases lay between the germline ends. CDR3 residues: CASSLESVAGELFF. The DNA for the CDR3 is TGTGCCAGCAGCTTGGAATCAGTTGCCGGGGAGCTGTTTTTT.

CDR3 coding DNA: TGCGCCAGCAGCTTGCGGACAGTTAACACTGAAGCTTTCTTT. Protein product: CASSLRTVNTEAFF. This rearrangement joins TRBV5-1 to TRBJ1-1; D might be TRBD1 (6 bases). The CDR3 consists of 14 residues. CDR1 and CDR2 (germline): SGHRS, YFSETQ. V lost 1 base, J lost 2 bases, and 9 bases lay in between.

The chain has TRBV6-2 or TRBV6-3 and TRBJ1-5, with TRBD1 identical over 8 bases. The germline V gene has CDR1 MNHEY and CDR2 SVGEGT. The junction had 9 bases not matched to a gene; V was cut back by 5 bases and J by 6 bases. The CDR3 runs 15 residues. CDR3 residues: CASSTGQGAGQPQHF. Written as DNA, the CDR3 is TGTGCCAGCAGTACAGGACAGGGTGCGGGTCAGCCCCAGCATTTT.

This clone was seen just once. The genes are TRBV18 and TRBJ1-1; the match to TRBD1 covers 11 bases. V shed 4 bases and J 7 bases; nucleotides not matched to a gene: 8. The germline V gene has CDR1 KGHSH and CDR2 LQKENI. CDR3 length: 15 residues. The DNA for the CDR3 is TGTGCCAGCTCACTGGGGACAGGGGGTATAGGTGAAGCTTTCTTT. Amino acids: CASSLGTGGIGEAFF.

The chain joins TRBV5-4 to TRBJ2-1, with D perhaps matching TRBD1 (6 bases). The CDR3 is 16 amino acids. Germline assignment: CDR1 SGHNT and CDR2 YYREEE (reference sequence). Trimming shortened V by 3 bases and J by 1 base, and 14 bases separated the two germline ends. The DNA for the CDR3 is TGTGCCAGCAGCTCAACAGGGTCGGGGTCCTACAATGAGCAGTTCTTC. Translating it yields CASSSTGSGSYNEQFF. The full variable domain, with the rest looked up from reference TRBV5-4 and TRBJ2-1, is ETGVTQSPTHLIKTRGQQVTLRCSSQSGHNTVSWYQQALGQGPQFIFQYYREEENGRGNFPPRFSGLQFPNYSSELNVNALELDDSALYLCASSSTGSGSYNEQFFGPGTRLTVL.

This sequence joins TRBV7-2 and TRBJ2-3; 10 bases are a match to TRBD2. The CDR3 sequence is 17 residues long. CDR1 is SGHTA, CDR2 FQGNSA, per germline. Losses at the gene ends were 1 base for V and 5 bases for J; bases not matched to a gene: 9. The CDR3 DNA reads TGTGCCAGCAGCTTAGACCGAGCGGGGGGGCTTTTAGATACGCAGTATTTT. Translated: CASSLDRAGGLLDTQYF.

This clone was seen a single time. The chain is built from TRBV28 and TRBJ2-7; the D gene is possibly TRBD1 (6 bases). With 7 bases removed from V and 7 bases from J, the gap between germline ends came to 20 bases. Germline assignment: CDR1 MDHEN and CDR2 SYDVKM. The CDR3 is 14 amino acids. CDR3 region: CASTTDLQGSEQYF. For the CDR3, the DNA is TGTGCCAGCACCACTGACTTGCAGGGGAGTGAGCAGTACTTC.

This rearrangement joins TRBV10-3 to TRBJ2-5; TRBD2 agrees at 9 bases. This CDR3 contains 15 residues. Germline-derived CDR1 and CDR2 are ENHRY and SYGVKD. Germline trimming cut 6 bases from V and 2 bases from J; bases unmatched to any gene: 7. DNA for the CDR3: TGTGCCATCAGCGACTGGACTAGCGAACAAGAGACCCAGTACTTC. Amino acids: CAISDWTSEQETQYF.

The chain carries TRBV29-1 and TRBJ2-1; TRBD1 matches at 10 bases. V lost 4 bases and J lost 9; bases outside the gene matches: 12. Germline V gene lookup returns CDR1 SQVTM and CDR2 ANQGSEA. The CDR3 is 15 amino acids. CDR3: CSVVTVGDRGGEQFF. Here the CDR3 DNA reads TGCAGCGTTGTAACGGTAGGGGACAGGGGAGGTGAGCAGTTCTTC.

The chain joins TRBV6-5 to TRBJ1-1; 9 bases map to TRBD1. CDR1 MNHEY and CDR2 SVGAGI come from the germline V gene. This CDR3 has 15 amino acids. J gave up 3 bases and V 0 bases, and 2 bases lay outside the gene matches. CDR3 bases: TGTGCCAGCAGTTACTCGACAGGGGGGGACACTGAAGCTTTCTTT. Translating gives CASSYSTGGDTEAFF.

The CDR3 sequence: CASSLTSGSVSTQYF. CDR3 nucleotides: TGTGCCAGCAGCCTTACTAGCGGGAGTGTGTCTACGCAGTATTTT. V usage is TRBV11-3 and J usage is TRBJ2-3; 11 bases fit TRBD2. This CDR3 region has 15 residues. Germline lookup yields CDR1 SGHNT and CDR2 YENEEA. The V segment lost 5 bases and the J segment 8 bases; nucleotides outside the gene matches: 9.

The chain carries TRBV4-3 and TRBJ2-6, with 13 bases aligning to TRBD2. The CDR3 covers 19 residues. Trimming removed 5 bases from V and 0 bases from J; junction bases left unmatched: 7. In germline, CDR1 is LGHNA, CDR2 YSLEER. CDR3 loop: CASSKGLAGPNSGANVLTF. The CDR3 DNA follows: TGCGCCAGCAGCAAGGGACTAGCGGGGCCCAACTCTGGGGCCAACGTCCTGACTTTC.

Only one count was recorded for this clone. This sequence joins TRBV2 and TRBJ1-1, with unresolved D. This CDR3 has 11 residues. The ends were cut back, 5 bases at V and 7 bases at J, with 8 bases in the middle. CDR1 is SNHLY, CDR2 FYNNEI, per germline. The CDR3 loop reads CASSYTIEAFF. CDR3 sequence (DNA): TGTGCCAGCAGTTACACGATTGAAGCTTTCTTT.

Written as DNA, the CDR3 is TGTGCCTGGAGGGATCAAGACAGGCTAAACTATGGCTACACCTTC. It yields the protein CAWRDQDRLNYGYTF. The chain is built from TRBV30 and TRBJ1-2; the D gene is possibly TRBD1 (6 bases). The CDR3 totals 15 residues. V gave up 3 bases and J gave up 2 bases, with 16 bases separating them. CDR1 is GTSNPN and CDR2 is SVGIG in the germline V gene (reference sequence).

V gene TRBV7-2 combines with J gene TRBJ2-1; a possible D gene is TRBD1 (5 bases). V gave up 0 bases and J gave up 9 bases, with 15 bases separating them. This CDR3 is built from 15 residues. Germline values: CDR1 SGHTA, CDR2 FQGNSA. DNA for the CDR3: TGTGCCAGCAGCTTAGCCTGGGCGGCCCAGGGTGAGCAGTTCTTC. It encodes CASSLAWAAQGEQFF. Complete variable domain (other parts from reference TRBV7-2 and TRBJ2-1): GAGVSQSPSNKVTEKGKDVELRCDPISGHTALYWYRQSLGQGLEFLIYFQGNSAPDKSGLPSDRFSAERTGGSVSTLTIQRTQQEDSAVYLCASSLAWAAQGEQFFGPGTRLTVL.

The V call is TRBV29-1, the J call TRBJ2-1; 9 nucleotides match TRBD2. V shed 7 bases, J shed 0 bases, and the junction held 10 bases outside the gene matches. Germline CDR1 reads SQVTM; CDR2 reads ANQGSEA. CDR3 length: 16 residues. The CDR3 sequence: CSATGLASRSYNEQFF. CDR3 coding DNA: TGCAGCGCAACCGGACTAGCGTCACGCTCCTACAATGAGCAGTTCTTC.